What follows are 27 T cell receptor beta chains derived from one specimen sequenced in a study of identical twins. TCRdb processed the 5' RACE reads anew with MiXCR; each CDR3 protein has one entry. The sample has roughly 770,000 distinct CDR3 sequences; 18% are singletons. The data also belong to a second study, concerning T cells expressing NK-cell markers.

Specimen: PBMCs. Receptors were obtained from a woman aged 18-29 years in good health.

V gene TRBV18 combines with J gene TRBJ1-1, with D maybe TRBD1 (6 bases). The CDR3 is 14 residues long. V lost 6 bases and J lost 3, with 14 bases in between. In germline, CDR1 is KGHSH, CDR2 LQKENI. The CDR3 bases are TGTGCCAGCTCCCCGAATCCAGGGGACACTGAAGCTTTCTTT. Residues: CASSPNPGDTEAFF.

This clonotype was seen ten or more times. This chain uses TRBV6-2 or TRBV6-3 with TRBJ2-1, with D possibly being TRBD1 (6 bases). The CDR3 runs 17 residues. With 2 bases removed from V and 3 bases from J, the gap between germline ends came to 17 bases. Germline CDR1 is MNHEY and CDR2 is SVGEGT. The CDR3 nucleotides read TGTGCCAGCAGTTACCCACTACAGGGTTCTGTCTACAATGAGCAGTTCTTC. It specifies CASSYPLQGSVYNEQFF.

The V gene is TRBV10-3, the J gene TRBJ2-7; TRBD2 agrees at 7 bases. The ends lost 2 bases at V and 4 bases at J; junction bases unmatched: 8. This CDR3 is built from 15 residues. Germline V CDR1 and CDR2: ENHRY, SYGVKD. In DNA, the CDR3 is TGTGCCATCAGTGAGATAGCAGCGGGACTGTACGAGCAGTACTTC. This codes for CAISEIAAGLYEQYF.

This chain joins TRBV20-1 and TRBJ1-1, with 9 bases lining up with TRBD1. In germline, CDR1 is DFQATT, CDR2 SNEGSKA (reference sequence). This CDR3 has 15 residues. With V trimmed by 5 bases and J by 6 bases, 13 bases remained unmatched. In DNA, the CDR3 is TGCAGTGCTCTCGAGTGGGACAGGGACGAGTCTGAAGCTTTCTTT. This translates into CSALEWDRDESEAFF.

This clonotype was seen ten or more times. This chain connects TRBV10-3 to TRBJ1-5, with D perhaps TRBD1 (5 bases). Per the germline V gene, CDR1 is ENHRY and CDR2 is SYGVKD. V lost 3 bases and J 3 bases, leaving 9 bases between the germline ends. This CDR3 region has 14 residues. CDR3 in DNA: TGTGCCATCAGTGACCAGGGACCCAATCAGCCCCAGCATTTT. This gives the protein CAISDQGPNQPQHF.

In this sample, this clonotype turned up a few times. The chain couples TRBV20-1 to TRBJ2-7; D remains unclear. The ends were cut back, 5 bases at V and 2 bases at J, with 13 bases in the middle. Looked up from germline, CDR1 is DFQATT and CDR2 is SNEGSKA (reference sequence). The CDR3 length is 13 residues. CDR3 sequence: CSAQTDGPYEQYF. The CDR3 DNA reads as TGCAGTGCTCAAACCGACGGGCCCTACGAGCAGTACTTC.

This clonotype was counted at least ten times. This chain connects TRBV6-1 to TRBJ1-4, with D possibly TRBD1 on 6 matching bases. Germline-derived CDR1 and CDR2 are MNHNS and SASEGT. The CDR3 extends over 14 amino acids. V lost 6 bases, J lost 8 bases, and 16 bases lay in between. Written as DNA, the CDR3 is TGTGCCAGCAGCAAACAGGGCAGTGGGGAAAAACTGTTTTTT. It specifies CASSKQGSGEKLFF.

This sequence joins TRBV5-1 and TRBJ1-1, with 7 positions matching TRBD1. V shed 4 bases, J shed 7 bases, and the junction held 7 bases outside the gene matches. Germline CDR1 SGHRS, CDR2 YFSETQ. The CDR3 is 13 residues long. DNA for the CDR3: TGCGCCAGCAGCACGGGACAGAAAAATGAAGCTTTCTTT. Translating gives CASSTGQKNEAFF.

The rearrangement joins TRBV5-4 to TRBJ2-1; 8 nucleotides line up with TRBD2. Trimming at V came to 4 bases and at J to 7 bases, leaving 10 bases not matched to a gene. Germline V CDR1 and CDR2: SGHNT, YYREEE (reference sequence). This CDR3 has 15 residues. CDR3 nucleotides: TGTGCCAGCAGCCCGCAGGGACTAGGGGGGAATGAGCAGTTCTTC. Translating gives CASSPQGLGGNEQFF. Variable domain in full (rest from reference TRBV5-4 and TRBJ2-1): ETGVTQSPTHLIKTRGQQVTLRCSSQSGHNTVSWYQQALGQGPQFIFQYYREEENGRGNFPPRFSGLQFPNYSSELNVNALELDDSALYLCASSPQGLGGNEQFFGPGTRLTVL.

The chain is built from TRBV12-3 or TRBV12-4 and TRBJ1-3, with TRBD1 as a possible D gene (6 bases). Trimming shortened V by 0 bases and J by 4 bases, and 13 bases separated the two germline ends. This CDR3 spans 16 amino acids. CDR3 sequence: CASSLAPRGSGNTIYF. The CDR3 region has the DNA TGTGCCAGCAGTTTAGCCCCCAGGGGTTCGGGAAACACCATATATTTT.

This chain links TRBV4-3 with TRBJ2-5; no clear D. Germline V gene data show CDR1 as LGHNA and CDR2 as YSLEER. This CDR3 is built from 15 residues. V lost 1 base and J lost 2, with 11 bases in between. The CDR3 protein is CASSQVVSSQETQYF. The CDR3 DNA sequence: TGCGCCAGCAGCCAAGTTGTCAGCTCTCAAGAGACCCAGTACTTC.

This chain connects TRBV2 to TRBJ2-5; D may be TRBD1 (6 bases). The CDR3 runs 13 residues. Germline assignment: CDR1 SNHLY and CDR2 FYNNEI. V shed 4 bases and J shed 5 bases, with 11 bases lying between them. The CDR3 DNA reads TGTGCCAGCAGTGCACAGGGCGGTGAGACCCAGTACTTC. This encodes CASSAQGGETQYF.

This clonotype came up many times. The chain combines TRBV7-9 with TRBJ1-1; D not resolved. CDR1 and CDR2 (germline): SEHNR, FQNEAQ (reference sequence). This CDR3 is 12 amino acids long. Trimming cost V 3 bases and J 5 bases, with 7 bases left between them. The CDR3, as DNA: TGTGCCAGCAGCTTGAGTACGACTGAAGCTTTCTTT. Protein product: CASSLSTTEAFF.

This clonotype occurred many times. V is TRBV12-3 or TRBV12-4 and J is TRBJ2-6; possibly TRBD1 for D (6 bases). V lost 6 bases to trimming and J lost 3 bases, with 12 bases between them. The CDR3 sequence is 15 residues long. CDR3 residues: CASRPRTDGANVLTF. The CDR3 nucleotides are TGTGCCAGCAGACCCAGGACAGATGGGGCCAACGTCCTGACTTTC.

CDR3 sequence (DNA): TGTGCCAGCAGTCACGACAGAAACACCGGGGAGCTGTTTTTT. Translation: CASSHDRNTGELFF. The chain recombines TRBV7-3 with TRBJ2-2; possible D gene TRBD1, 5 bases. CDR1 SGHTA and CDR2 FQGTGA come from the germline V gene. Trimming cost V 6 bases and J 2 bases, with 10 bases left between them. The CDR3 is made up of 14 amino acids.

This clonotype has a handful of counts. The CDR3 protein is CASSQQGFRSGANVLTF. CDR3 coding DNA: TGCGCCAGCAGTCAACAGGGTTTTCGTTCTGGGGCCAACGTCCTGACTTTC. The V gene is TRBV5-1, the J gene TRBJ2-6, with a weak D call TRBD1 (6 bases). Trimming took off 5 bases at V and 1 base at J, with 16 bases between the two ends. CDR1 and CDR2 from the germline V gene are SGHRS and YFSETQ. The CDR3 is made up of 17 amino acids.

The V and J genes are TRBV12-3 or TRBV12-4 and TRBJ2-2; 9 bases align to TRBD1. The CDR3 runs 17 residues. Trimming removed 3 bases from V and 5 bases from J; junction bases left unmatched: 10. The CDR3 bases are TGTGCCAGCAGTTTGATACGGCCGGGACAGGGAACCGGGGAGCTGTTTTTT. It codes for CASSLIRPGQGTGELFF.

In its sample, this clonotype was seen many times. V usage is TRBV7-2 and J usage is TRBJ2-2; D call uncertain. The germline V and J ends were trimmed by 1 base and 7 bases, with 1 base remaining between them. The CDR3 contains 11 residues. Germline CDR1 and CDR2: SGHTA and FQGNSA. The DNA of the CDR3 is TGTGCCAGCAGCTTAGACGGGGAGCTGTTTTTT. This sequence encodes CASSLDGELFF.

This clonotype has more than one count but fewer than ten. CDR3 protein: CSARDSRRGKYNEQFF. For the CDR3, the DNA is TGCAGTGCTAGAGATAGTCGGCGGGGAAAATACAATGAGCAGTTCTTC. The rearrangement links TRBV20-1 to TRBJ2-1; a weak D match, TRBD2 (6 bases). The CDR3 consists of 16 residues. V was trimmed by 0 bases and J by 4 bases, leaving 16 bases between them. CDR1 is DFQATT, CDR2 SNEGSKA, per germline (reference sequence).

This clonotype was observed at least ten times. V is TRBV11-2 and J is TRBJ2-3; 8 bases are a match to TRBD1. Germline lookup yields CDR1 SGHAT and CDR2 FQNNGV. This CDR3 contains 14 residues. After removal of 2 bases from V and 4 bases from J, the junction contained 2 bases not matched to a gene. The CDR3 protein is CASSLQGAPDTQYF. The CDR3 DNA reads TGTGCCAGCAGCTTACAGGGGGCGCCAGATACGCAGTATTTT. The full variable domain, its missing parts supplied by reference TRBV11-2 and TRBJ2-3, is EAGVAQSPRYKIIEKRQSVAFWCNPISGHATLYWYQQILGQGPKLLIQFQNNGVVDDSQLPKDRFSAERLKGVDSTLKIQPAKLEDSAVYLCASSLQGAPDTQYFGPGTRLTVL.

The chain carries TRBV10-3 and TRBJ2-7; D may be TRBD1 or TRBD2 (5 bases each). In germline, CDR1 is ENHRY, CDR2 SYGVKD. The CDR3 spans 15 residues. Trimming removed 3 bases from V and 1 base from J, with 13 bases in between. The CDR3 spells CAISDGDGRSYEQYF. The CDR3 DNA follows: TGTGCCATCAGTGATGGGGACGGCAGATCCTACGAGCAGTACTTC.

The chain recombines TRBV10-3 with TRBJ2-1; TRBD2 agrees at 7 bases. Losses at the gene ends were 10 bases for V and 0 bases for J; bases not matched to a gene: 3. The CDR3 has 13 amino acids. The germline CDR1 and CDR2 sequences are ENHRY and SYGVKD. The CDR3 bases are TGTGCCACCTGGACTAGCTCCTACAATGAGCAGTTCTTC. It is translated as CATWTSSYNEQFF.

The chain joins TRBV5-6 to TRBJ2-7; tentative D call: TRBD1 (6 bases). V lost 2 bases to trimming and J lost 9 bases, with 15 bases between them. This CDR3 has 13 amino acids. Per germline, CDR1 SGHDT and CDR2 YYEEEE. The CDR3 sequence is CASSFGQPGRQYF. The CDR3 coding sequence is TGTGCCAGCAGCTTCGGACAGCCAGGGAGGCAGTACTTC.

This clonotype has more than one count but fewer than ten. V and J are TRBV16 and TRBJ2-1; 7 nucleotides line up with TRBD2. V was clipped by 8 bases and J by 10 bases; unmatched bases: 8. The CDR3 is 12 amino acids. Germline V gene lookup returns CDR1 KGHSY and CDR2 FQNENV. CDR3 protein: CASRTGGLEQFF. DNA for the CDR3: TGTGCCAGCCGGACGGGAGGATTAGAGCAGTTCTTC.

This chain joins TRBV5-5 and TRBJ2-1, with 7 bases matching TRBD1. Germline lookup yields CDR1 SGHKS and CDR2 YYEKEE (reference sequence). V lost 3 bases and J lost 4; bases outside the gene matches: 10. CDR3 length: 16 residues. The CDR3 region is CASSWGQSILYNEQFF. The CDR3 DNA is TGTGCCAGCAGCTGGGGACAGTCCATCCTGTACAATGAGCAGTTCTTC.

V gene TRBV4-3 combines with J gene TRBJ1-4; D uncertain. The CDR3 has 16 residues. The V end lost 2 bases, the J end lost 13 bases, and 23 bases lay between the germline ends. Germline CDR1 and CDR2: LGHNA and YSLEER. As DNA, the CDR3 is TGCGCCAGCAGCCAACAACCCTCCACTGCCACGACCACACTGTTTTTT. Amino acids: CASSQQPSTATTTLFF.

This clonotype was found a few times. The chain links TRBV5-4 to TRBJ2-3; possibly TRBD2 for D (6 bases). Germline CDR1 and CDR2: SGHNT and YYREEE (reference sequence). V was cut by 3 bases and J by 4 bases, with 15 bases left in between. CDR3 length equals 15 residues. CDR3 in amino acids: CASSSLTSHADTQYF. For the CDR3, the DNA is TGTGCCAGCAGCTCTTTAACTAGCCACGCAGATACGCAGTATTTT.